This entry features one T cell receptor beta chain sequence. Each participant's cohort was designated according to participant-reported clinical history. This entry belongs to a study of blood T cell repertoires in COVID-19. Study at large: Acute and convalescent COVID-19 samples came from the United States, Italy and Spain.

Germline CDR1 is LGHNA and CDR2 is YSLEER. V shed 0 bases and J shed 5 bases, with 13 bases lying between them. The CDR3 totals 16 residues. Some clones are missing from TCRdb's copy, which holds only in-frame ones; the method was immunoSEQ multiplex PCR. The table lists 230,000 or so clones, about 87% of them singletons. This clonotype was obtained from a woman between 25 and 40 years old who had recovered from COVID-19. V usage is TRBV4-3 and J usage is TRBJ1-4; TRBD1 might be the D (5 bases). Input material: PBMCs or T cells enriched from blood (not recorded which). Here the CDR3 reads CASSQDGPGRNEKLFF. CDR3 DNA sequence: TGCGCCAGCAGCCAAGACGGACCAGGGCGAAATGAAAAACTGTTTTTT.